This TCR beta chain derives from a study of neurological immune-mediated disorders. This clonotype has ten or more counts. Germline V gene data show CDR1 as SGHNT and CDR2 as YYREEE (reference sequence). The CDR3 is 17 residues long. Trimming cost V 2 bases and J 6 bases, with 24 bases left between them. A single record per CDR3 protein comes from TCRdb applying MiXCR to the 5' RACE reads. The sample lists 100,000 to 150,000 distinct CDR3 sequences; roughly 3.1% were seen once. Material for sequencing was PBMCs. V and J are TRBV5-4 and TRBJ2-7; TRBD1 is a possible D gene (8 bases). The source of this sequence is a woman in her 30s with multiple sclerosis. This chain's CDR3 is CASSLYGEGQVFAEQYF. In nucleotides, the CDR3 is TGTGCCAGCAGCTTATACGGGGAGGGACAGGTTTTTGCCGAGCAGTACTTC.